The 21 T cell receptor beta chains given below trace back to one sample, sequenced in a study of blood T cell repertoires in COVID-19. Assay: immunoSEQ multiplex PCR; the TCRdb copy retains only in-frame clones and omits some. Of about 130,000 clones listed, approximately 84% were seen once; the top ten hold about 13%. Sequencing was performed on peripheral blood. The receptors stem from a human donor in a cohort sampled during active COVID-19.

The rearrangement uses TRBV4-1 and TRBJ1-5, with TRBD1 matching over 8 bases. V was pared by 3 bases and J by 3 bases, with 4 bases of the junction left unmatched. This CDR3 region has 15 residues. Germline-derived CDR1 and CDR2 are MGHRA and YSYEKL. The DNA for the CDR3 is TGCGCCAGCAGCCAGTACAGGGGGAACAATCAGCCCCAGCATTTT. Translating gives CASSQYRGNNQPQHF.

This sequence joins TRBV7-7 and TRBJ2-3, with 8 bases matching TRBD2. This CDR3 region has 15 residues. CDR1 is SSHAT and CDR2 is FNYEAQ in the germline V gene (reference sequence). V lost 2 bases, J lost 4 bases, and 5 bases stayed unmatched. The CDR3 DNA reads as TGTGCCAGCAGCTTACGCGGGGGGATGGCAGATACGCAGTATTTT. This translates into CASSLRGGMADTQYF.

The CDR3 coding sequence is TGTGCCAGCAGCAAGAGACAGGGTGCCGACTCACCCCTCCACTTT. Translation gives CASSKRQGADSPLHF. The V gene is TRBV9, the J gene TRBJ1-6, with 7 bases fitting TRBD1. Trimming removed 4 bases from V and 10 bases from J; junction bases left unmatched: 11. The CDR3 extends over 15 amino acids. Germline V gives CDR1 SGDLS, CDR2 YYNGEE.

The V and J genes are TRBV18 and TRBJ2-2; 10 bases agree with TRBD1. The CDR3 covers 15 residues. The germline CDR1 and CDR2 sequences are KGHSH and LQKENI. Losses at the gene ends were 5 bases for V and 2 bases for J; bases not matched to a gene: 2. The DNA of the CDR3 is TGTGCCAGCTCAACGACAGGGGGCAACACCGGGGAGCTGTTTTTT. Its translation: CASSTTGGNTGELFF.

This chain connects TRBV11-2 to TRBJ1-3; D call uncertain. The V end was cut by 5 bases, the J end by 4 bases, with 21 bases between. The CDR3 runs to 17 residues. Germline V gives CDR1 SGHAT, CDR2 FQNNGV. The CDR3 spells CASSHYLGGLGGNTIYF. CDR3 in DNA: TGTGCCAGCAGCCACTATCTAGGCGGGCTAGGGGGAAACACCATATATTTT.

The chain uses TRBV5-1 and TRBJ1-6, with D maybe TRBD1 (5 bases). The germline V and J ends were trimmed by 4 bases and 9 bases, with 17 bases remaining between them. The CDR3 has 15 residues. Germline V gene lookup returns CDR1 SGHRS and CDR2 YFSETQ. CDR3 sequence (DNA): TGCGCCAGCAGCATAGCCGGGACTCCCTCTTCACCCCTCCACTTT. It translates to CASSIAGTPSSPLHF.

The chain couples TRBV5-1 to TRBJ2-3; TRBD1 matches 9 bases. The CDR3 consists of 13 residues. CDR1 and CDR2 (germline): SGHRS, YFSETQ. The J segment lost 8 bases and the V segment lost 4 bases, leaving 5 bases of the junction unmatched. The CDR3 bases are TGCGCCAGCAGCCCGGGACAGGGTGGTACGCAGTATTTT. This encodes CASSPGQGGTQYF. Drawing the rest from reference TRBV5-1 and TRBJ2-3, the complete variable domain is KAGVTQTPRYLIKTRGQQVTLSCSPISGHRSVSWYQQTPGQGLQFLFEYFSETQRNKGNFPGRFSGRQFSNSRSEMNVSTLELGDSALYLCASSPGQGGTQYFGPGTRLTVL.

The chain combines TRBV5-1 with TRBJ2-4; TRBD2 agrees at 9 bases. CDR1 and CDR2 from the germline V gene are SGHRS and YFSETQ. The ends lost 2 bases at V and 1 base at J; junction bases unmatched: 7. The length of the CDR3 is 17 residues. The CDR3 DNA sequence: TGCGCCAGCAGCTTAGGCGGGGGGGCTGGGGCCAAAAACATTCAGTACTTC. Protein product: CASSLGGGAGAKNIQYF.

The chain is built from TRBV5-1 and TRBJ2-3, with TRBD1 matching over 9 bases. Germline trimming cut 4 bases from V and 3 bases from J; bases unmatched to any gene: 9. The CDR3 has 16 amino acids. Germline CDR1 reads SGHRS; CDR2 reads YFSETQ. As DNA, the CDR3 is TGCGCCAGCAGCCGAACCCGACAGGGGGGGACAGATACGCAGTATTTT. It specifies CASSRTRQGGTDTQYF.

This chain joins TRBV7-8 and TRBJ2-2; D is perhaps TRBD1 (6 bases). This CDR3 contains 15 residues. Germline CDR1 reads SGHVS; CDR2 reads FQNEAQ. V was clipped by 8 bases and J by 4 bases, with 17 bases between them. This CDR3 reads CASGLMGAGTGELFF. The CDR3 DNA reads TGTGCCAGCGGTCTAATGGGGGCGGGCACCGGGGAGCTGTTTTTT.

The chain has TRBV7-9 and TRBJ2-1, with 7 bases aligning to TRBD1. CDR3 length equals 13 residues. Germline CDR1 and CDR2: SEHNR and FQNEAQ (reference sequence). V was pared by 2 bases and J by 10 bases, with 5 bases of the junction left unmatched. CDR3 sequence (DNA): TGTGCCAGCAGCTTAACCACCAGGGGGGAGCAGTTCTTC. It translates to CASSLTTRGEQFF.

The rearrangement joins TRBV7-6 to TRBJ1-4, with 8 bases aligning to TRBD1. CDR3 length equals 14 residues. V lost 6 bases and J lost 3; bases outside the gene matches: 3. The germline gives CDR1 SGHVS, CDR2 FNYEAQ. Written as DNA, the CDR3 is TGTGCCAGCAGTAAACAGGGGGCTAATGAAAAACTGTTTTTT. Translating gives CASSKQGANEKLFF.

J is TRBJ2-3 and V is TRBV19, with 7 bases aligning to TRBD1. V gave up 5 bases and J gave up 2 bases; unmatched junction bases: 7. The CDR3 runs to 15 residues. The germline V gene encodes CDR1 LNHDA and CDR2 SQIVND (reference sequence). In nucleotides, the CDR3 is TGTGCCAGTAGTCGTCGGGACAGCTCCACAGATACGCAGTATTTT. This gives the protein CASSRRDSSTDTQYF.

This rearrangement joins TRBV6-6 to TRBJ1-5, with TRBD1 identical over 7 bases. Trimming removed 5 bases from V and 1 base from J; junction bases left unmatched: 8. CDR3 size: 16 residues. CDR1 is MNHNY, CDR2 SVGAGI, per germline (reference sequence). The CDR3 nucleotides read TGTGCCAGCAGTACCCTGACAGGGTGGAGCAATCAGCCCCAGCATTTT. It is translated as CASSTLTGWSNQPQHF.

V usage is TRBV6-4 and J usage is TRBJ2-2, with 12 bases lining up with TRBD1. Germline lookup yields CDR1 MRHNA and CDR2 SNTAGT. Trimming cost V 6 bases and J 5 bases; bases outside gene matches: 7. This CDR3 spans 16 amino acids. CDR3: CASRPRDRGPTGELFF. In DNA, the CDR3 is TGTGCCAGCAGGCCCCGGGACAGGGGGCCAACCGGGGAGCTGTTTTTT.

V and J are TRBV10-3 and TRBJ1-1; 7 nucleotides match TRBD1. In germline, CDR1 is ENHRY, CDR2 SYGVKD. This CDR3 spans 13 amino acids. After removal of 8 bases from V and 0 bases from J, the junction contained 3 bases not matched to a gene. The CDR3 bases are TGTGCCATCGTGGGACAGTTGAACACTGAAGCTTTCTTT. Its translation is CAIVGQLNTEAFF.

Here the CDR3 reads CASSQFDRPDYEQYF. For the CDR3, the DNA is TGCGCCAGCAGCCAATTCGACAGGCCAGATTACGAGCAGTACTTC. The chain carries TRBV4-1 and TRBJ2-7, with D possibly matching TRBD1 (6 bases). V was trimmed by 2 bases and J by 4 bases, leaving 15 bases between them. The CDR3 has 15 amino acids. The V gene's germline CDR1 is MGHRA and CDR2 YSYEKL.

V is TRBV6-6 and J is TRBJ2-7; TRBD1 matches at 9 bases. V shed 2 bases and J 7 bases; nucleotides not matched to a gene: 12. The CDR3 totals 16 residues. Germline CDR1 reads MNHNY; CDR2 reads SVGAGI (reference sequence). CDR3 loop: CASSYAPGTGTEEQYF. The CDR3 DNA is TGTGCCAGCAGTTACGCCCCCGGGACAGGGACAGAAGAGCAGTACTTC.

The chain recombines TRBV27 with TRBJ2-6; D is perhaps TRBD1 (5 bases). V lost 5 bases to trimming and J lost 0 bases, with 8 bases between them. This CDR3 has 15 amino acids. Germline lookup yields CDR1 MNHEY and CDR2 SMNVEV (reference sequence). The CDR3 protein is CASSPTASGANVLTF. CDR3 DNA: TGTGCCAGCAGTCCGACAGCCTCTGGGGCCAACGTCCTGACTTTC. Looking up the rest from reference TRBV27 and TRBJ2-6 gives the full variable domain: EAQVTQNPRYLITVTGKKLTVTCSQNMNHEYMSWYRQDPGLGLRQIYYSMNVEVTDKGDVPEGYKVSRKEKRNFPLILESPSPNQTSLYFCASSPTASGANVLTFGAGSRLTVL.

The genes are TRBV29-1 and TRBJ1-1; possible D gene TRBD1, 6 bases. V was pared by 6 bases and J by 7 bases, with 9 bases between. Germline V gene sequence: CDR1 SQVTM, CDR2 ANQGSEA. CDR3 length equals 10 residues. The CDR3 region has the DNA TGCAGCGTCGGACAGCTTGAAGCTTTCTTT. It translates to CSVGQLEAFF. The complete variable domain, with remaining parts taken from reference TRBV29-1 and TRBJ1-1, reads SAVISQKPSRDICQRGTSLTIQCQVDSQVTMMFWYRQQPGQSLTLIATANQGSEATYESGFVIDKFPISRPNLTFSTLTVSNMSPEDSSIYLCSVGQLEAFFGQGTRLTVV.

The V call is TRBV2, the J call TRBJ2-2; 8 bases align to TRBD2. The J segment lost 2 bases and the V segment lost 2 bases, leaving 10 bases of the junction unmatched. Germline CDR1 and CDR2: SNHLY and FYNNEI. The CDR3 runs 18 residues. The DNA for the CDR3 is TGTGCCAGCAGTGAAATCCCCTCCGGGGGGGCCAACACCGGGGAGCTGTTTTTT. Amino acid sequence: CASSEIPSGGANTGELFF.